The 9 T cell receptor beta chains given below trace back to one sample, sequenced in a study of regulatory T cells in long-lasting Graves disease (dated by TCRdb to about 2021). The receptor library was made with multiplex PCR. The sample was run on an Illumina HiSeq 4000. To build TCR beta libraries, CDR3 regions were amplified by Arm-PCR using iRepertoire HTBI primers. Clones were called with MiXCR by TCRdb after fastp trimmed the public reads at Q25, and only in-frame beta chains were retained. Rows with a matching CDR3 protein are joined into one entry that keeps the most common DNA and genes. For this sample there are hundreds of thousands of distinct CDR3 sequences; about a fifth appear just once. The ten largest clonotypes hold around 21% of the sample. Reading the label with the study, this specimen's time point is: persistent/refractory GD, antithyroid drugs over 5 years with positive TRAb. For both TCR sequencing and RNA sequencing, RNA was extracted from PBMCs using TRIzol.

The material sequenced was peripheral blood mononuclear cells (PBMCs), taken when the disease was refractory, from a patient treated with antithyroid drugs. The receptors derive from a female donor with Graves disease.

This clonotype showed up many times. The V and J genes are TRBV20-1 and TRBJ2-5; 8 positions match TRBD2. This CDR3 has 15 amino acids. Germline values: CDR1 DFQATT, CDR2 SNEGSKA (reference sequence). J lost 1 base, V lost 1 base, and 5 bases had no gene match. The CDR3 region has the DNA TGCAGTGCTAGAGGGACGGGAGGGGCCCAAGAGACCCAGTACTTC. Its translation is CSARGTGGAQETQYF.

This clonotype was counted only a few times. V is TRBV7-2 and J is TRBJ1-5; possibly TRBD1 for D (5 bases). This CDR3 has 14 amino acids. Trimming removed 4 bases at V and 4 bases at J, with 11 bases between. Germline assignment: CDR1 SGHTA and CDR2 FQGNSA. The DNA for the CDR3 is TGTGCCAGCAGCTCCGACAGCGTGAATCAGCCCCAGCATTTT. Encoded protein: CASSSDSVNQPQHF.

The rearrangement joins TRBV18 to TRBJ2-3; D gene unclear. Germline CDR1 reads KGHSH; CDR2 reads LQKENI. The CDR3 loop spans 11 amino acids. V was shortened by 4 bases and J by 5 bases, with 4 bases between the two germline ends. The CDR3 protein is CASSRGDTQYF. CDR3 bases: TGTGCCAGCTCACGTGGAGATACGCAGTATTTT.

This clonotype occurred a few times. This rearrangement joins TRBV20-1 to TRBJ2-5; D uncertain. The CDR3 covers 14 residues. From germline, CDR1 is DFQATT and CDR2 SNEGSKA (reference sequence). Deletions cut 5 bases from V and 5 bases from J, with 18 bases between. The CDR3 here is CSAGLWGAAETQYF. The CDR3 DNA sequence: TGCAGTGCTGGGCTATGGGGTGCCGCGGAGACCCAGTACTTC.

This clonotype was counted only a few times. This chain links TRBV11-2 with TRBJ1-2; tentatively, D is TRBD1 (5 bases). Germline CDR1 and CDR2: SGHAT and FQNNGV. The V end was cut by 4 bases, the J end by 3 bases, with 21 bases between. The CDR3 sequence is 17 residues long. CDR3 DNA sequence: TGTGCCAGCAGCTATAAACCGGGGGGGTTTGCTGACTATGGCTACACCTTC. Translation: CASSYKPGGFADYGYTF.

The chain employs TRBV20-1 and TRBJ1-5, with D uncertain. Germline-derived CDR1 and CDR2 are DFQATT and SNEGSKA (reference sequence). This CDR3 is 15 amino acids long. Deletions cut 6 bases from V and 0 bases from J, with 15 bases between. In DNA, the CDR3 is TGCAGTGCCGCGCGGACGGACTATAGCAATCAGCCCCAGCATTTT. It is translated as CSAARTDYSNQPQHF.

This clonotype showed up many times. The chain has TRBV6-9 and TRBJ2-5; TRBD2 matches 10 bases. CDR3 size: 17 residues. Looked up from germline, CDR1 is MNHGY and CDR2 is SVAAGI. V was pared by 3 bases and J by 5 bases, with 12 bases of the junction left unmatched. CDR3 residues: CASSYFPSGGAGETQYF. Here the CDR3 DNA reads TGTGCCAGCAGTTACTTTCCTAGCGGGGGCGCCGGGGAGACCCAGTACTTC.

V usage is TRBV18 and J usage is TRBJ2-2; D remains ambiguous. Germline V lookup: CDR1 KGHSH, CDR2 LQKENI. The CDR3 consists of 12 residues. The V end was cut by 6 bases, the J end by 8 bases, with 10 bases between. As DNA, the CDR3 is TGTGCCAGCTCCCAGCCTCTGGGGGAGCTGTTTTTT. It translates to CASSQPLGELFF.

Ten or more counts support this clonotype. The V call is TRBV28, the J call TRBJ1-1, with 7 bases aligning to TRBD1. The CDR3 consists of 14 residues. J gave up 4 bases and V 8 bases, and 10 bases lay outside the gene matches. Germline CDR1 reads MDHEN; CDR2 reads SYDVKM. In DNA form, the CDR3 reads TGTGCCAGCGGCACCAGGGGGGAGATCACTGAAGCTTTCTTT. It yields the protein CASGTRGEITEAFF.